This TCR beta chain was obtained from a study of regulatory T cells in long-lasting Graves disease. The study's findings and limits: With 2,741 shared public clonotypes, persistent patients exceeded new patients, who shared about a thousand. The study found TRBV28, TRBJ1-2 and TRBJ2-5 favored in persistent disease.

Time point noted: newly diagnosed GD, antithyroid drugs for less than 3 months. RNA isolated from PBMCs was used to make the TCR library. There are many counts of this clonotype. Antigen unknown. Through Arm-PCR of CDR3 regions and iRepertoire HTBI primers, TCR beta libraries were built. TCRdb analysed the multiplex PCR reads with MiXCR anew, one entry per CDR3 protein. Of about 210,000 distinct CDR3 sequences in the sample, roughly 19% were seen once. Germline V gives CDR1 SGHDT, CDR2 YYEEEE. The CDR3 is made up of 15 amino acids. The V gene lost 6 bases and the J gene lost 7 bases, with 22 bases spanning the gap. This sample was shared with a second study, whose subject was T cells in Graves' hyperthyroidism and ophthalmopathy.

The sample in question was peripheral blood mononuclear cells (PBMCs), obtained at new diagnosis, from a patient treated with antithyroid drugs. The TCR was taken from a woman aged 25 to 39 with Graves disease. The rearrangement uses TRBV5-6 and TRBJ2-5; D remains ambiguous. CDR3 protein: CASTPARALRRTQYF. In DNA form, the CDR3 reads TGTGCCAGCACGCCGGCCCGGGCCCTACGGAGGACCCAGTACTTC.